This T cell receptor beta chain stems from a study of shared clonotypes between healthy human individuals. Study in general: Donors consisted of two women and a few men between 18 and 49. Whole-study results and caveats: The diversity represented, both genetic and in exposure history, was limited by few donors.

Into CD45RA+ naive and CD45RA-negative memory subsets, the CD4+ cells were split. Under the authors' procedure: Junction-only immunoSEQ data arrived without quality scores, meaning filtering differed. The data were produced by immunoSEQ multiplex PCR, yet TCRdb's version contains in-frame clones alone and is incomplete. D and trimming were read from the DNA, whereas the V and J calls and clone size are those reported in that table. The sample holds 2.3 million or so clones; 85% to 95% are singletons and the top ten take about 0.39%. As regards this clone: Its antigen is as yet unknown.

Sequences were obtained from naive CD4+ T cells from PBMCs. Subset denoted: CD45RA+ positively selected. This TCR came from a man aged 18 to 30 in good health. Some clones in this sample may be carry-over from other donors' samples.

The CDR3 is CASSRPDRDGETQYF. The CDR3 DNA reads as TGTGCCAGCAGCCGACCCGACAGGGACGGAGAGACCCAGTACTTC. The chain uses TRBV4-2 and TRBJ2-5; 7 bases match TRBD1. There are 15 residues in the CDR3. J was trimmed by 4 bases and V by 4 bases; bases with no gene match: 9. The germline V gene encodes CDR1 LGHNA and CDR2 YNFKEQ.